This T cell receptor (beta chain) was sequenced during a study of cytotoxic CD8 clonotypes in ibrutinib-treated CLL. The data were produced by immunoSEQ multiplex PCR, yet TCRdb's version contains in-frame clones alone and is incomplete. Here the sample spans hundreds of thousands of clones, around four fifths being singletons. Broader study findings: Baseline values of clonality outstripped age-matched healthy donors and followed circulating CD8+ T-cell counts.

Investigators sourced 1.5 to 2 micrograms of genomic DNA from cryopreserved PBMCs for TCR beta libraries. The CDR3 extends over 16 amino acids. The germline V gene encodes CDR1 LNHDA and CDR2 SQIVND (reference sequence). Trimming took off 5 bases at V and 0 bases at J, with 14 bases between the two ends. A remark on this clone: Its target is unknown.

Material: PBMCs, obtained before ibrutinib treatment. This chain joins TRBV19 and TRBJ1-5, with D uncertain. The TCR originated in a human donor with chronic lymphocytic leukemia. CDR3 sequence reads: CASSPLLAYSNQPQHF. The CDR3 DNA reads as TGTGCCAGTAGTCCCCTACTAGCGTATAGCAATCAGCCCCAGCATTTT.